This T cell receptor (beta chain) appears in the sequencing data of a study of T cells in localized non-small cell lung cancer. The repertoire was sequenced with immunoSEQ multiplex PCR; TCRdb's copy has only in-frame clones and lacks some. Here the sample spans 27,000 or so clones, more than 75% being singletons. This CDR3 spans 12 amino acids. V was clipped by 4 bases and J by 11 bases; unmatched bases: 6. Germline V gene sequence: CDR1 MNHNS, CDR2 SASEGT. The sample holds a few counts of this clone. Its antigen is not known. Whole-study findings and limits: A median of around 60 clones ranked among the top 100 in tumor appeared in adjacent lung. Longer overall survival associated with higher blood T cell density; shorter survival with higher adjacent-lung clonality.

The TCR sequence derives from a woman aged 35 to 70 with stage I lung adenocarcinoma. J is TRBJ2-7 and V is TRBV6-1; TRBD2 matches at 9 bases. The sequenced sample was peripheral blood, obtained before any cancer treatment. The CDR3 sequence is CASSGLADHEYF. The CDR3 DNA is TGTGCCAGCAGTGGACTAGCGGACCATGAGTACTTC.